The following is a TCR beta chain sequence with its context. Its target is not known. The entry originates in a study of glioma-infiltrating T cells after dendritic cell vaccination. Study-level information: Patients had newly diagnosed or recurrent glioblastoma and received dendritic cell vaccines. Study-wide points: Only a small number of patients had complete blood and tumor samples.

Time point described: after dendritic cell vaccination, including at tumor progression/relapse. The germline CDR1 and CDR2 sequences are MNHEY and SVGAGI. The CDR3 consists of 16 residues. The trim removed 4 bases at V and 4 bases at J, leaving 9 bases unmatched. Clones were read by immunoSEQ multiplex PCR, and TCRdb kept only the in-frame ones, dropping some. The sample has some 24,000 clones, around nine tenths seen once. This sequence originates from a human donor with glioblastoma. The chain employs TRBV6-5 and TRBJ2-7, with 11 bases matching TRBD1. The material sequenced was blood, taken after dendritic cell vaccination. CDR3 region: CASSSYGQGAGYEQYF. The CDR3, as DNA: TGTGCCAGCAGTTCCTATGGACAGGGGGCGGGGTACGAGCAGTACTTC.